This T cell receptor (beta chain) was identified in a study of response to subunit inactivated influenza vaccine. The CDR3 consists of 12 residues. Per germline, CDR1 DFQATT and CDR2 SNEGSKA (reference sequence). The V and J ends lost 6 bases and 11 bases respectively, with 17 bases between them. TCRdb re-derived calls from the RT-PCR reads in MiXCR, one entry per CDR3 protein. The profile covers about 480,000 distinct CDR3 sequences, with about an eighth appearing a single time and roughly 14% taken by the ten largest. The clonotype comes from a man aged 50-59 years who received an inactivated influenza vaccine. Here the sequenced sample was PBMCs from blood, taken 45 days after vaccination. The rearrangement links TRBV20-1 to TRBJ1-5; D gene uncertain. CDR3 amino acids: CSAGESGVAQHF. The DNA for the CDR3 is TGCAGTGCCGGCGAGAGTGGGGTAGCCCAGCATTTT.